Listed here is a single TCR beta chain. The data were obtained in a study of technical replicates of blood from a few donors. V was pared by 6 bases and J by 0 bases, with 19 bases between. Germline values: CDR1 SGHNT, CDR2 YYREEE (reference sequence). CDR3 length equals 17 residues. Assay used: immunoSEQ multiplex PCR; TCRdb lists only in-frame clones, some missing. The sample records 70,000 to 95,000 clones, nearly 98% being singletons. Sample: T cells isolated from PBMCs. The clonotype originates from a human donor in good health. J is TRBJ1-5 and V is TRBV5-4; D gene ambiguous. The CDR3 DNA sequence: TGTGCCAGCATCTTTACACCAAAGTCTTATAGCAATCAGCCCCAGCATTTT. Translating it yields CASIFTPKSYSNQPQHF.